Listed below are T cell receptor beta chains from one sample, sequenced in a study of shared clonotypes between healthy human individuals. Some clones are missing from TCRdb's copy, which holds only in-frame ones; the method was immunoSEQ multiplex PCR. The table lists 550,000 to 700,000 clones, roughly 72% of them singletons. What was sequenced was memory CD4+ T cells sorted from blood. The source is a woman in her 30s in good health. Each CDR3 is given with its conserved first and last residue. The D gene is left open where the match is weak. Where a row states a size, it is once, few, many or the class of an expanded clone; other rows omit it.

>NA|TRBV4-2|few|TRBJ2-5
CASSQELGRDEYF
TGTGCCAGCAGCCAAGAACTGGGGCGGGATGAGTACTTC
>NA|TRBV2|many|TRBJ1-1
CASRPRRNTEAFF
TGTGCCAGCAGGCCAAGGCGGAACACTGAAGCTTTCTTT
>NA|TRBV5-6|NA|TRBJ2-7
CASSLRRNYEQYF
TGTGCCAGCAGCTTAAGAAGGAATTACGAGCAGTACTTC
>NA|TRBV5-4|NA|TRBJ2-3
CASSLDARDTDTQYF
TGTGCCAGCAGCTTGGATGCTAGGGACACAGATACGCAGTATTTT
>TRBD1|TRBV6-6|NA|TRBJ2-2
CASSIGTGNTGELFF
TGTGCCAGCAGTATCGGGACAGGGAACACCGGGGAGCTGTTTTTT
>TRBD2|TRBV19|NA|TRBJ2-1
CASSSAGLSYNEQFF
TGTGCCAGTAGTTCAGCGGGATTGTCCTACAATGAGCAGTTCTTC
>TRBD2|TRBV14|NA|TRBJ2-7
CASSTQSGRTYEQYF
TGTGCCAGCAGCACACAAAGCGGGAGAACCTACGAGCAGTACTTC
>NA|TRBV7-8|NA|TRBJ2-2
CASSPRDFLGELFF
TGTGCCAGCAGTCCGCGCGATTTTCTCGGGGAGCTGTTTTTT
>TRBD1|TRBV5-6|few|TRBJ1-4
CASSPGSQGATNEKLFF
TGTGCCAGCAGCCCGGGGTCGCAGGGGGCAACTAATGAAAAACTGTTTTTT
>NA|TRBV6-6|NA|TRBJ2-7
CASRGLRMPDSYEQYF
TGTGCCAGCAGGGGGCTCCGTATGCCCGACTCCTACGAGCAGTACTTC
>NA|TRBV5-1|few|TRBJ2-5
CASSFQLDQETQYF
TGCGCCAGCAGCTTCCAGTTAGACCAAGAGACCCAGTACTTC
>NA|TRBV5-1|NA|TRBJ2-7
CASSLVIVGAREQYF
TGCGCCAGCAGCTTGGTGATAGTAGGGGCGCGGGAGCAGTACTTC
>NA|TRBV29-1|many|TRBJ1-2
CSVEDLPYGYTF
TGCAGCGTTGAAGATCTACCGTATGGCTACACCTTC
>TRBD1|TRBV11-1|NA|TRBJ2-3
CASSSGTGGTDTQYF
TGTGCCAGCAGCTCCGGGACAGGGGGCACAGATACGCAGTATTTT
>NA|TRBV9|NA|TRBJ2-2
CASSVNQITGELFF
TGTGCCAGCAGCGTAAACCAAATAACCGGGGAGCTGTTTTTT
>NA|TRBV6-5|few|TRBJ1-1
CASSYSVNTEAFF
TGTGCCAGCAGTTACTCAGTAAACACTGAAGCTTTCTTT
>TRBD1|TRBV27|NA|TRBJ1-5
CASRTGTGDQPQHF
TGTGCCAGCAGGACCGGGACAGGGGATCAGCCCCAGCATTTT
>NA|TRBV29-1|NA|TRBJ2-5
CSVQGSQETQYF
TGCAGCGTTCAGGGGTCCCAAGAGACCCAGTACTTC
>TRBD2|TRBV30|once|TRBJ2-3
CAWSSPGLAASTDTQYF
TGTGCCTGGAGTTCTCCCGGGCTAGCGGCCAGCACAGATACGCAGTATTTT
>TRBD2|TRBV5-1|few|TRBJ2-3
CASISQAGGPTDTQYF
TGCGCCAGCATAAGTCAAGCGGGAGGGCCAACAGATACGCAGTATTTT
>TRBD2|TRBV28|NA|TRBJ2-3
CASSFAGGSSPFTDTQYF
TGTGCCAGCAGTTTCGCCGGCGGGAGTTCCCCCTTCACAGATACGCAGTATTTT
>NA|TRBV7-2|NA|TRBJ2-2
CASSPQGGGVTGELFF
TGTGCCAGCAGCCCCCAAGGGGGAGGGGTCACCGGGGAGCTGTTTTTT